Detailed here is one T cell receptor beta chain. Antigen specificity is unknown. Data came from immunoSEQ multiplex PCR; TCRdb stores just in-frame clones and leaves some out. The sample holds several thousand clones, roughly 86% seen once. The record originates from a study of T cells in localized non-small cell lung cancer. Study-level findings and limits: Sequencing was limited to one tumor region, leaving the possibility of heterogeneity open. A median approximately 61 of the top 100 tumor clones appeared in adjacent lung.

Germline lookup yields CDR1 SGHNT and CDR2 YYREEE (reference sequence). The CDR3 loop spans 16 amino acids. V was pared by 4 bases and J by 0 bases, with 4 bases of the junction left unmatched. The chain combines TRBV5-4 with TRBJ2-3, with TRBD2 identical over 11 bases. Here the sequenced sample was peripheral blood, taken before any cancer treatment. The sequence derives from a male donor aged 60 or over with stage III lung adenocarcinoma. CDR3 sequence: CASSGASGRSTDTQYF. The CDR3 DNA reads TGTGCCAGCAGCGGGGCTAGCGGGAGGAGCACAGATACGCAGTATTTT. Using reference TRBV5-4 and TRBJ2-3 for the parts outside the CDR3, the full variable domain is ETGVTQSPTHLIKTRGQQVTLRCSSQSGHNTVSWYQQALGQGPQFIFQYYREEENGRGNFPPRFSGLQFPNYSSELNVNALELDDSALYLCASSGASGRSTDTQYFGPGTRLTVL.